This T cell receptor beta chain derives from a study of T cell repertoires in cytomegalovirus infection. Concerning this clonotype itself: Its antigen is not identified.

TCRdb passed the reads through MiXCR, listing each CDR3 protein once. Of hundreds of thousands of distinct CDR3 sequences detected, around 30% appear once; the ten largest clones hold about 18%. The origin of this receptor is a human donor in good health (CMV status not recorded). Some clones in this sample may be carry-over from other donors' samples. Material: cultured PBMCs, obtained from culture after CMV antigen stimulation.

CDR3 sequence: CASSTQGSVGELFF. In nucleotides, the CDR3 is TGTGCCAGTAGTACCCAGGGGTCGGTCGGGGAGCTGTTTTTT. The chain links TRBV19 to TRBJ2-2, with D possibly TRBD1 on 6 matching bases. CDR1 is LNHDA and CDR2 is SQIVND in the germline V gene (reference sequence). This CDR3 region has 14 residues. Trimming removed 4 bases from V and 7 bases from J, with 13 bases in between.